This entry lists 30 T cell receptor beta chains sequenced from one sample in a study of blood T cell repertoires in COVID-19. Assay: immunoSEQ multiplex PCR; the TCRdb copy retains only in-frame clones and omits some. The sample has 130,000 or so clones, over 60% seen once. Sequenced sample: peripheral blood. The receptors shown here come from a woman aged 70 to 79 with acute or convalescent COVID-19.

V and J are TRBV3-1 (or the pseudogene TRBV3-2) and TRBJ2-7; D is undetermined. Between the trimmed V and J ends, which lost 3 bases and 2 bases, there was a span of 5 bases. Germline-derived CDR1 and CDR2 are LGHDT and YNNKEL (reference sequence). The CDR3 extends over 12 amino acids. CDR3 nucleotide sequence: TGTGCCAGCAGCCAGGGCCCCTACGAGCAGTACTTC. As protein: CASSQGPYEQYF.

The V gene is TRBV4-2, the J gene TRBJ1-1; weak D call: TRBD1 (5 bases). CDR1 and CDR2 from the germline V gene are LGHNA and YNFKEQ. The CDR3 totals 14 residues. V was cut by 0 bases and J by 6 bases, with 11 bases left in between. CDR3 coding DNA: TGTGCCAGCAGCCAAGAGGGATCCAGGGCTGAAGCTTTCTTT. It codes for CASSQEGSRAEAFF.

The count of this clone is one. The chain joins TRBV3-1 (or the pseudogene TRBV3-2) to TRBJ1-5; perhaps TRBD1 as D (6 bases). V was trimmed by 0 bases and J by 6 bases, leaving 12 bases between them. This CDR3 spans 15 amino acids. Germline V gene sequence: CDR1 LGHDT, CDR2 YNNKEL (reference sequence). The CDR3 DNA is TGTGCCAGCAGCCAAGATTCGCAGGGGTTTCAGCCCCAGCATTTT. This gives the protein CASSQDSQGFQPQHF.

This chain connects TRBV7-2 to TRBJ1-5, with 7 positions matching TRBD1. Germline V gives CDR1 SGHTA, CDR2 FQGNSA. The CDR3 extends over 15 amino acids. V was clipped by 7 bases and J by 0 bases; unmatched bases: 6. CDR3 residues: CASTRDSSSNQPQHF. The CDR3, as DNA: TGTGCCAGCACCCGGGACAGCTCTAGCAATCAGCCCCAGCATTTT.

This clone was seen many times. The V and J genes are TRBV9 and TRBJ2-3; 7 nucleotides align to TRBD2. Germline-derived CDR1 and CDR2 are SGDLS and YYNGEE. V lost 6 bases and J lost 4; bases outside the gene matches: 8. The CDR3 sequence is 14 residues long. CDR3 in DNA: TGTGCCAGCAACCGAGCGGGAACGTCAGATACGCAGTATTTT. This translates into CASNRAGTSDTQYF.

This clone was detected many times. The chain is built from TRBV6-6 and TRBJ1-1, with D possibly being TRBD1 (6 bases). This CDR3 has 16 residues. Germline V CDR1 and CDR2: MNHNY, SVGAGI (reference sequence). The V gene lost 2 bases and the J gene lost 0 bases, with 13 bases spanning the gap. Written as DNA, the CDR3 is TGTGCCAGCAGTTACGGACAGACAGTAATGAACACTGAAGCTTTCTTT. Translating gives CASSYGQTVMNTEAFF.

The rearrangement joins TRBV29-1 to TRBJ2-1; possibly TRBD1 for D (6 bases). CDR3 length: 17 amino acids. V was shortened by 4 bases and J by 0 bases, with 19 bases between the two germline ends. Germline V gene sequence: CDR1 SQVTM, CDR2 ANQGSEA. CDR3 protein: CSVVTPWDTRSYNEQFF. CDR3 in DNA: TGCAGCGTTGTGACCCCCTGGGACACCCGCTCCTACAATGAGCAGTTCTTC.

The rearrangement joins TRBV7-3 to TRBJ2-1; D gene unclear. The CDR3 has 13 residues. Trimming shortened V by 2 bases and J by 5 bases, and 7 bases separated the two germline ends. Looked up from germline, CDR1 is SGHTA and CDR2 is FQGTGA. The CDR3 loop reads CASSLSLNNEQFF. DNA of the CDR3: TGTGCCAGCAGCTTATCCCTTAACAATGAGCAGTTCTTC.

The CDR3 DNA reads TGTGCCAGTAGTAGAAGGGGACTAGCGGGAGAAGCATACGAGCAGTACTTC. This codes for CASSRRGLAGEAYEQYF. The chain links TRBV19 to TRBJ2-7; 14 bases line up with TRBD2. Germline loops: CDR1 LNHDA, CDR2 SQIVND (reference sequence). This CDR3 has 17 amino acids. V was pared by 4 bases and J by 4 bases, with 9 bases of the junction left unmatched.

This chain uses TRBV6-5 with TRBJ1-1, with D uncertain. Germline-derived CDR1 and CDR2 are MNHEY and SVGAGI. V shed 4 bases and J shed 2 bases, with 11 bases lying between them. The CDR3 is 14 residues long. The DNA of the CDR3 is TGTGCCAGCAGTTTTTCAGGAACTAACACTGAAGCTTTCTTT. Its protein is CASSFSGTNTEAFF.

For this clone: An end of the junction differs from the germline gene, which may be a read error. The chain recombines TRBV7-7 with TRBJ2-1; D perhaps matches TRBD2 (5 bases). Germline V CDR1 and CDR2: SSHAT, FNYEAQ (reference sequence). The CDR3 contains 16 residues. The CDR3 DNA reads TGTGCTAGCAGCTTACTTCCGGCGGGCCTTTCCAATGAGCAGTTCTTC. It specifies CASSLLPAGLSNEQFF.

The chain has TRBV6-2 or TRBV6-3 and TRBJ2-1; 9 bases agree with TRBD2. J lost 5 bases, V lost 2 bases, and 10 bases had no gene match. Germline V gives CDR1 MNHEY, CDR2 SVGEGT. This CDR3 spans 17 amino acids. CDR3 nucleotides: TGTGCCAGCAGTTACCTCCTAGCGGGGATGCTTAACAATGAGCAGTTCTTC. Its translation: CASSYLLAGMLNNEQFF.

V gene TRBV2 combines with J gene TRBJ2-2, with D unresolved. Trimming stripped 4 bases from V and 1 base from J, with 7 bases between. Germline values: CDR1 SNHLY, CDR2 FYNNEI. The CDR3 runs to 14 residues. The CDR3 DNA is TGTGCCAGCAGTGTCTCACTGAACACCGGGGAGCTGTTTTTT. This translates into CASSVSLNTGELFF. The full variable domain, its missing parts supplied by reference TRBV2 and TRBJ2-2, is EPEVTQTPSHQVTQMGQEVILRCVPISNHLYFYWYRQILGQKVEFLVSFYNNEISEKSEIFDDQFSVERPDGSNFTLKIRSTKLEDSAMYFCASSVSLNTGELFFGEGSRLTVL.

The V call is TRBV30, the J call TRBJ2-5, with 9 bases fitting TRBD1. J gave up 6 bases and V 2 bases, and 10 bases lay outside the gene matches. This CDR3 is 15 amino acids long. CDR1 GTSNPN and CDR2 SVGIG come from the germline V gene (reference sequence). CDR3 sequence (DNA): TGTGCCTGGAGTCAAAAGACAGGGGGGTTACAGACCCAGTACTTC. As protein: CAWSQKTGGLQTQYF.

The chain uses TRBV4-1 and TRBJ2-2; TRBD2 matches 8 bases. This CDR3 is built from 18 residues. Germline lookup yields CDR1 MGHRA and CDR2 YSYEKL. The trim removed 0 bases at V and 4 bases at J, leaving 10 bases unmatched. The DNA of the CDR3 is TGCGCCAGCAGCCAAGATGGCCGGGGCCGGGGGGGCACCGGGGAGCTGTTTTTT. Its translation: CASSQDGRGRGGTGELFF.

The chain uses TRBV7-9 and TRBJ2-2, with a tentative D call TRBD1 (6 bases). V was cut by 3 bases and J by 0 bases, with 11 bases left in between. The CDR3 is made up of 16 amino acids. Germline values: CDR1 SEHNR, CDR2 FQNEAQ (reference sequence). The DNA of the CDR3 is TGTGCCAGCAGCTTGGGGGCCGGTTCGAACACCGGGGAGCTGTTTTTT. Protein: CASSLGAGSNTGELFF.

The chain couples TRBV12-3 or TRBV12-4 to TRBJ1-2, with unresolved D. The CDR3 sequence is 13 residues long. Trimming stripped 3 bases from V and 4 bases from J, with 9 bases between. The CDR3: CASSFLSGYGYTF. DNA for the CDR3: TGTGCCAGCAGTTTTTTGAGTGGCTATGGCTACACCTTC.

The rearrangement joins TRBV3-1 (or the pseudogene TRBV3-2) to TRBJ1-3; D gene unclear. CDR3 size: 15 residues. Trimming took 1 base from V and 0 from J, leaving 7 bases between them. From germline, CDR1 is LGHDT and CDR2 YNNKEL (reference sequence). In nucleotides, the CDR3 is TGTGCCAGCAGCCAAGTACACCTCTCTGGAAACACCATATATTTT. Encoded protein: CASSQVHLSGNTIYF.

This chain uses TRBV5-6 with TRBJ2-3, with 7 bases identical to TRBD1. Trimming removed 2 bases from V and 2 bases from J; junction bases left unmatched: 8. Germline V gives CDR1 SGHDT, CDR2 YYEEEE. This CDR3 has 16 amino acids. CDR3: CASSFLQGTHTDTQYF. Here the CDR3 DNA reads TGTGCCAGCAGCTTTCTACAGGGGACCCACACAGATACGCAGTATTTT.

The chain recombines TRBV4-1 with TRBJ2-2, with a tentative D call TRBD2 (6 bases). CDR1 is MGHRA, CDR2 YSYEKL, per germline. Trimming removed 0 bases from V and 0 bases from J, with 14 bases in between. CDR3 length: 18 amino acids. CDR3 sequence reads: CASSQDGKGTANTGELFF. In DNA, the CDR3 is TGCGCCAGCAGCCAAGATGGGAAAGGGACTGCGAACACCGGGGAGCTGTTTTTT.

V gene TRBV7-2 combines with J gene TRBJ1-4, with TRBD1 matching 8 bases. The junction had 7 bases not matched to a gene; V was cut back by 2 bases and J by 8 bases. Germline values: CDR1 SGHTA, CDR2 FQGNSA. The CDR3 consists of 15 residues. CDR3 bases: TGTGCCAGCAGCTTACAGGGGGCGCCAGGGGAAAAACTGTTTTTT. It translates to CASSLQGAPGEKLFF.

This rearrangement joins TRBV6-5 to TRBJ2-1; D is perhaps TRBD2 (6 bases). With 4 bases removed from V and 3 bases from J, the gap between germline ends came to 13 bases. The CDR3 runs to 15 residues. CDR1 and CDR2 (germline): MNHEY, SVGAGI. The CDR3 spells CASSLRDSNYNEQFF. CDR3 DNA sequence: TGTGCCAGCAGTTTGCGGGACTCGAACTACAATGAGCAGTTCTTC.

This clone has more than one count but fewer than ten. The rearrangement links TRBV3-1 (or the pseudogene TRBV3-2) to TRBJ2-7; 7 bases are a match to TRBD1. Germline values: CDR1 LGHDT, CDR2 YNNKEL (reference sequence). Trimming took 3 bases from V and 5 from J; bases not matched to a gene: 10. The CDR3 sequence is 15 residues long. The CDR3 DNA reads TGTGCCAGCAGCCAGGGGACAGTCCCTCGCCACGAGCAGTACTTC. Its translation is CASSQGTVPRHEQYF.

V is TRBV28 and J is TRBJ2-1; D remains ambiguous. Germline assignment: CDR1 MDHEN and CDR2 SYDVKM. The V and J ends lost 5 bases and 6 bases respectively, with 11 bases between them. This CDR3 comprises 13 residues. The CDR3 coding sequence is TGTGCCAGCAGTCTCGTCCAGGTCAATGAGCAGTTCTTC. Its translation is CASSLVQVNEQFF.

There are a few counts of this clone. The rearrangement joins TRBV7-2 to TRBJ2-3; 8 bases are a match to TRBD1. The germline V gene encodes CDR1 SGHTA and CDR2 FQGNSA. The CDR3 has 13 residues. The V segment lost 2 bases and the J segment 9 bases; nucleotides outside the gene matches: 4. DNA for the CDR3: TGTGCCAGCAGCTTAATGGGGGACAGGACGCAGTATTTT. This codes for CASSLMGDRTQYF.

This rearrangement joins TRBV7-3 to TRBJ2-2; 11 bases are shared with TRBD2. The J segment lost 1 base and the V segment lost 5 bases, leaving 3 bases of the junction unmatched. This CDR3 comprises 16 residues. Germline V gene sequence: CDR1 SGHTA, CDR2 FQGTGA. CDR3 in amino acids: CASSAGTSGNTGELFF. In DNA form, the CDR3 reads TGTGCCAGCAGCGCCGGGACTAGCGGGAACACCGGGGAGCTGTTTTTT.

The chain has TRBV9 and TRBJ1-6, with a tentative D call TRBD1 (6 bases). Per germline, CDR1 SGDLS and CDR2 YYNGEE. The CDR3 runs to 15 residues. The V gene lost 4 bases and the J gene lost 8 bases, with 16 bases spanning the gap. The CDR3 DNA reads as TGTGCCAGCAGCAAGGGGGGGGCGCGGGATTCACCCCTCCACTTT. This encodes CASSKGGARDSPLHF.

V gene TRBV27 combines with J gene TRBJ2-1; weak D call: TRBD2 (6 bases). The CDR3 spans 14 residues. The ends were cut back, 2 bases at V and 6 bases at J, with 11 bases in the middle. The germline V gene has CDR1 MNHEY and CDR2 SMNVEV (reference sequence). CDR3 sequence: CASSLVGGLNEQFF. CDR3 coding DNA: TGTGCCAGCAGTTTAGTGGGGGGACTCAATGAGCAGTTCTTC.

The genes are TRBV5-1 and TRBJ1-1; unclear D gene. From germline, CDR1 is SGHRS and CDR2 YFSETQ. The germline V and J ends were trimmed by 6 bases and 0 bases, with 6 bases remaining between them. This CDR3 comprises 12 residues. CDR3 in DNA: TGCGCCAGCATTGGGCTGAACACTGAAGCTTTCTTT. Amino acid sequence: CASIGLNTEAFF.

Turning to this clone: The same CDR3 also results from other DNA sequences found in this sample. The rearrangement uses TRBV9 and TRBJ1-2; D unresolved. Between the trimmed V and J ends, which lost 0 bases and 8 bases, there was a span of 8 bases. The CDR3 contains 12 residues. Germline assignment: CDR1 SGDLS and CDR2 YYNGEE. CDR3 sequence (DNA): TGTGCCAGCAGCGTAGTCGGGGAAGGCTACACCTTC. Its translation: CASSVVGEGYTF. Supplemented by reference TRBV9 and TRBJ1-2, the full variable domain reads DSGVTQTPKHLITATGQRVTLRCSPRSGDLSVYWYQQSLDQGLQFLIQYYNGEERAKGNILERFSAQQFPDLHSELNLSSLELGDSALYFCASSVVGEGYTFGSGTRLTVV.